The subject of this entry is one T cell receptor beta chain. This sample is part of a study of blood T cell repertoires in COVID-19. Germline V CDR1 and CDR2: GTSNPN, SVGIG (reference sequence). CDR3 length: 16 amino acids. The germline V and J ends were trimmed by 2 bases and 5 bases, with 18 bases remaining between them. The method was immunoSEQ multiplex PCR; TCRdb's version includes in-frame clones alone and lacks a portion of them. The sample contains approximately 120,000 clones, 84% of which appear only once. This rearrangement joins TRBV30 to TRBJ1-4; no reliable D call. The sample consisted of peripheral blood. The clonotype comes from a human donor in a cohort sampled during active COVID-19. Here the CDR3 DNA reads TGTGCCTGGAGTCCCCAGTACAGTCCTGCGAATGAAAAACTGTTTTTT. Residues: CAWSPQYSPANEKLFF.